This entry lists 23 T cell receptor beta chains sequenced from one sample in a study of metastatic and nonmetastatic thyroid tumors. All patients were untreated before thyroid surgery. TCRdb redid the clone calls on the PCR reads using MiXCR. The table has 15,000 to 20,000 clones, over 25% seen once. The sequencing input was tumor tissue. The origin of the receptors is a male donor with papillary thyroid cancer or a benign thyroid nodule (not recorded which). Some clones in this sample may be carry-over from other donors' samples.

The CDR3 sequence is CSAIDVQGPNQPQHF. Written as DNA, the CDR3 is TGCAGTGCGATAGATGTTCAGGGACCCAATCAGCCCCAGCATTTT. The V and J genes are TRBV20-1 and TRBJ1-5; the D gene is possibly TRBD1 (5 bases). Between the trimmed V and J ends, which lost 6 bases and 3 bases, there was a span of 18 bases. Looked up from germline, CDR1 is DFQATT and CDR2 is SNEGSKA (reference sequence). The CDR3 contains 15 residues.

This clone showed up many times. CDR3 loop: CASSERGRNRFQHF. The CDR3 DNA reads TGTGCCAGCAGTGAACGAGGACGGAATCGTTTCCAGCATTTT. This rearrangement joins TRBV6-1 to TRBJ1-5; D is ambiguous. Germline loops: CDR1 MNHNS, CDR2 SASEGT. V gave up 2 bases and J gave up 12 bases, with 17 bases separating them. This CDR3 is 14 amino acids long.

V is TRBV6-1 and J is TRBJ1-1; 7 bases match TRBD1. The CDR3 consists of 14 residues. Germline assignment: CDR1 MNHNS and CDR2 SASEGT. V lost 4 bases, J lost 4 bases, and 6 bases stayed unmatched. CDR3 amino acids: CASSAGGESTEAFF. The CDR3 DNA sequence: TGTGCCAGCAGTGCAGGGGGAGAAAGCACTGAAGCTTTCTTT.

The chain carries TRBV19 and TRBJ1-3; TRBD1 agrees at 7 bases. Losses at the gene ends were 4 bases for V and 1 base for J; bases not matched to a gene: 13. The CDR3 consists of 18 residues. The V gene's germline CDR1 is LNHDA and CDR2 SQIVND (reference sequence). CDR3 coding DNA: TGTGCCAGTAGTACCACCGCGACAGGGAGGCAATCTGGAAACACCATATATTTT. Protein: CASSTTATGRQSGNTIYF.

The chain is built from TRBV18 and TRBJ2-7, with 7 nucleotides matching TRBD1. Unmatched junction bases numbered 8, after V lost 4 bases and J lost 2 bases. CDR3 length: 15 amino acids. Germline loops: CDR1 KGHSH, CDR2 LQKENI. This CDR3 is CASSLTGTDAYEQYF. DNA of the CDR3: TGTGCCAGCTCACTAACCGGGACAGATGCCTACGAGCAGTACTTC.

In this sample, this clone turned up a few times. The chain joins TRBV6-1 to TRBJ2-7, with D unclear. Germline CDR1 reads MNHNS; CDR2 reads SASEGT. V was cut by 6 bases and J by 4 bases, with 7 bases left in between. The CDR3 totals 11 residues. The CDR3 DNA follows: TGTGCCAGCAGATCAACGTACGAGCAGTACTTC. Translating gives CASRSTYEQYF.

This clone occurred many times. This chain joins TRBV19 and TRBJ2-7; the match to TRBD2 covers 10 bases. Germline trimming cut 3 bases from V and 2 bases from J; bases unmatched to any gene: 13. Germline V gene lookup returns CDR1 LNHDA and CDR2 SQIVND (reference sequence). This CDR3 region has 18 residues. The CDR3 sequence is CASSMTALETSGTYEQYF. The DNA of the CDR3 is TGTGCCAGTAGTATGACAGCCCTCGAAACTAGCGGGACCTACGAGCAGTACTTC.

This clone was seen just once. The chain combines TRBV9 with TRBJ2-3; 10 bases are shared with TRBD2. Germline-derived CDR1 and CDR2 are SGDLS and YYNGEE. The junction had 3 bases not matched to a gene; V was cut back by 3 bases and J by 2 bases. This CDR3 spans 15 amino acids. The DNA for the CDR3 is TGTGCCAGCAGCGCTGGGACTAGCGTCACAGATACGCAGTATTTT. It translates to CASSAGTSVTDTQYF.

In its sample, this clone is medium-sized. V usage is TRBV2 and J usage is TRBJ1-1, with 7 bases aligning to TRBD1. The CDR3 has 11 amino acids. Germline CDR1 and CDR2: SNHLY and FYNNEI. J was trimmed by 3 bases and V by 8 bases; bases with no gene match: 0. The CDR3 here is CASDRDTEAFF. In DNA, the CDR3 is TGTGCCAGCGACAGGGACACTGAAGCTTTCTTT.

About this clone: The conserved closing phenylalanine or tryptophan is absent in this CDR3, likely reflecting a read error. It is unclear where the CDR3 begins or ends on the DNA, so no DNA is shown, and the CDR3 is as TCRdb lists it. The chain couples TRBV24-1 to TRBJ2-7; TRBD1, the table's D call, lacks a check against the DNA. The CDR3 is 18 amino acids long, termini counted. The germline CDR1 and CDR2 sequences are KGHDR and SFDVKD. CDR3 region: CATSATPTTGTGIHEHYL.

The CDR3 nucleotides are TGTGCCAGTAGTATATCAGGCTACACCGGGGAGCTGTTTTTT. This codes for CASSISGYTGELFF. V gene TRBV19 combines with J gene TRBJ2-2; D gene ambiguous. This CDR3 contains 14 residues. Germline V gives CDR1 LNHDA, CDR2 SQIVND (reference sequence). V lost 2 bases and J 3 bases, leaving 7 bases between the germline ends.

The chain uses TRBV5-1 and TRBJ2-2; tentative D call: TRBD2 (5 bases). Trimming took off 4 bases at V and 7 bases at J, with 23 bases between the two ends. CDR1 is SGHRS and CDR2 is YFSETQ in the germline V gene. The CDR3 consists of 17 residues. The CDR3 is CASSASVSGRSNGELFF. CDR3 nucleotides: TGCGCCAGCAGCGCCTCCGTCAGCGGTAGGTCCAACGGGGAGCTGTTTTTT.

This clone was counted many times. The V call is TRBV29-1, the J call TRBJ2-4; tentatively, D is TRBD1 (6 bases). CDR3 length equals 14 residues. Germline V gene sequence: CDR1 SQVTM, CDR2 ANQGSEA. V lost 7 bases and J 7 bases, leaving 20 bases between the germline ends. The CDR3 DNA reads TGCAGCGCGATGCAGGGGTTGAATTTTAACATTCAGTACTTC. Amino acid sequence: CSAMQGLNFNIQYF.

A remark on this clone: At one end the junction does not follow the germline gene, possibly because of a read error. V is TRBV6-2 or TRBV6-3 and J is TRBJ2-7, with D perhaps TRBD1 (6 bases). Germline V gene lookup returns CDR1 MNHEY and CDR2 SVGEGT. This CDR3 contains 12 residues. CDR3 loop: CASKHQGYEQCF. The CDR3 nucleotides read TGTGCCAGCAAACACCAGGGGTACGAGCAGTGCTTC.

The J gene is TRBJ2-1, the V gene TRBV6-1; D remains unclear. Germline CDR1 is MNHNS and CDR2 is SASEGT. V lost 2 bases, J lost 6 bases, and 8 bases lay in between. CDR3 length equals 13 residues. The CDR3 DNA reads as TGTGCCAGCAGTGAATTCATAGGCAATGAGCAGTTCTTC. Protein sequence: CASSEFIGNEQFF.

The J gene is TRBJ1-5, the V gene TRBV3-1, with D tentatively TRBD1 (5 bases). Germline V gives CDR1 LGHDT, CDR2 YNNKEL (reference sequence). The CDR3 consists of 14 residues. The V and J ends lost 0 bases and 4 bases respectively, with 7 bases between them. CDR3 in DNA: TGTGCCAGCAGCCAAGAGCCAGGGAATCAGCCCCAGCATTTT. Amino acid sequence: CASSQEPGNQPQHF.

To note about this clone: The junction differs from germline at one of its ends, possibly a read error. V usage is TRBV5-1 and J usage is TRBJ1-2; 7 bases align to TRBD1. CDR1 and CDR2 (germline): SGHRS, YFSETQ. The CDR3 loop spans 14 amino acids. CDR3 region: CASRTGARDYCYTF. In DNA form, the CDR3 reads TGCGCCAGCAGAACAGGGGCGCGGGACTATTGCTACACCTTC.

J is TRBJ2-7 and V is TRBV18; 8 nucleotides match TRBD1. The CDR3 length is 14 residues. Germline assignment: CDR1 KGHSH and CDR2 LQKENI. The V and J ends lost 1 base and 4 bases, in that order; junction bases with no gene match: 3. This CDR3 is CASSPQTGEYEQYF. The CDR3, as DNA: TGTGCCAGCTCACCACAGACAGGGGAATACGAGCAGTACTTC. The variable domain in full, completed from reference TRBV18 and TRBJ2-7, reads NAGVMQNPRHLVRRRGQEARLRCSPMKGHSHVYWYRQLPEEGLKFMVYLQKENIIDESGMPKERFSAEFPKEGPSILRIQQVVRGDSAAYFCASSPQTGEYEQYFGPGTRLTVT.

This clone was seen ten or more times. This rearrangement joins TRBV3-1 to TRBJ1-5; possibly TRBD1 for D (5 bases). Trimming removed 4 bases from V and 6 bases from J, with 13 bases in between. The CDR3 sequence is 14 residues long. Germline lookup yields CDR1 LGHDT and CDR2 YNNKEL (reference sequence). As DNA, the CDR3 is TGTGCCAGCAGCCGGAGGGGAGGAGGTCAGCCCCAGCATTTT. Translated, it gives CASSRRGGGQPQHF.

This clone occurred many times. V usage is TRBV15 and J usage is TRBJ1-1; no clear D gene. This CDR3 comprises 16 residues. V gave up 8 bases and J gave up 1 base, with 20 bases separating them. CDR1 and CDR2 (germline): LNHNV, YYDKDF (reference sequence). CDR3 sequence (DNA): TGTGCCACCCAAACCCTTATAGACAAACAGAACACTGAAGCTTTCTTT. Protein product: CATQTLIDKQNTEAFF.

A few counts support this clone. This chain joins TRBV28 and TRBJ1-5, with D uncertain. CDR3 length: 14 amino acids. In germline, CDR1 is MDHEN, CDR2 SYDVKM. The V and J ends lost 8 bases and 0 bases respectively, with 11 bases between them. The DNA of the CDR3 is TGTGCCAGCCAGTTACTTAATAGCAATCAGCCCCAGCATTTT. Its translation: CASQLLNSNQPQHF.

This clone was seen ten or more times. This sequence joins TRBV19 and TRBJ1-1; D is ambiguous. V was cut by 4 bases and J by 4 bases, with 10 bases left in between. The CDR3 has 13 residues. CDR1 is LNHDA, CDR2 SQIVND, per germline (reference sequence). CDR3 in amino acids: CASSSRERTEAFF. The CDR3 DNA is TGTGCCAGTAGTAGTCGGGAACGCACTGAAGCTTTCTTT.

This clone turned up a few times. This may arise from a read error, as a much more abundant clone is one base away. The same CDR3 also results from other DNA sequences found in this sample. In DNA form, the CDR3 reads TGTGCCAGCTCGAGGACAGGGGAGTACCAAGAGACCCAGTACTTC. Translated: CASSRTGEYQETQYF. The chain combines TRBV18 with TRBJ2-5; 9 nucleotides align to TRBD1. Germline V gene sequence: CDR1 KGHSH, CDR2 LQKENI. The CDR3 covers 15 residues. The J segment lost 0 bases and the V segment lost 6 bases, leaving 5 bases of the junction unmatched. Supplemented by reference TRBV18 and TRBJ2-5, the full variable domain reads NAGVMQNPRHLVRRRGQEARLRCSPMKGHSHVYWYRQLPEEGLKFMVYLQKENIIDESGMPKERFSAEFPKEGPSILRIQQVVRGDSAAYFCASSRTGEYQETQYFGPGTRLLVL.